Described below is a single T cell receptor (beta chain) sequence and its context. Its antigen is unidentified. The junction departs from the called germline gene at one end, perhaps through a read error. The data were taken from a study of shared clonotypes between healthy human individuals. Background on the study: Donors, aged 18 to 49, were a couple of women and three men.

Study-wide points: As a rule, naive subsets had a larger estimated richness than memory subsets.

Germline V gene sequence: CDR1 SGHKS, CDR2 YYEKEE (reference sequence). The CDR3 is 11 amino acids. The run depth of the assay was deep. Assay: immunoSEQ multiplex PCR; the TCRdb copy retains only in-frame clones and omits some. The sample comprises some 500,000 clones, 90% to 97% of which are singletons, and 0.064% rests with the top ten. Sequencing input: naive CD4+ T cells sorted from blood. Subset described: CD45RA+ positively selected. The receptor's source is a woman aged 25-40 years in good health. The chain has TRBV5-5 and TRBJ2-7; D not certain. The CDR3 DNA reads TGTGCCAGCAGCTTGGACTCCAAAACCATTTTC. This translates into CASSLDSKTIF.